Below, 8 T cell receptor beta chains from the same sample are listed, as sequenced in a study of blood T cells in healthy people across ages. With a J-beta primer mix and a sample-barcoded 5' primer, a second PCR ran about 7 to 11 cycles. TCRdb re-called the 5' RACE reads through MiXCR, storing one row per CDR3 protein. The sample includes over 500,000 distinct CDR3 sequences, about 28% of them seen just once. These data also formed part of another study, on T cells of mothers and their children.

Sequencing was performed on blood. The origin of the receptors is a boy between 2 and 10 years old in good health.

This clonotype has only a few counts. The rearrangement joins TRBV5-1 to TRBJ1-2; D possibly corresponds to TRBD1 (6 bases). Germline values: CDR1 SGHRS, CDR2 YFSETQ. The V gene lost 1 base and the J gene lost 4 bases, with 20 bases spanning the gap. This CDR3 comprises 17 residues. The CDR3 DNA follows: TGCGCCAGCAGCTTGCTCACCGGGGGAGGACAGATCTATGGCTACACCTTC. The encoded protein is CASSLLTGGGQIYGYTF.

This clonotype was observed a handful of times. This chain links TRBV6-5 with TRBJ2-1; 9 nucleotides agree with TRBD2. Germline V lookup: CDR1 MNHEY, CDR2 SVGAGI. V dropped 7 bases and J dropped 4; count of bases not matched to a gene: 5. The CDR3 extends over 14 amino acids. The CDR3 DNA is TGTGCCAGCAATCCGACTAGCGGATACAATGAGCAGTTCTTC. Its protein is CASNPTSGYNEQFF.

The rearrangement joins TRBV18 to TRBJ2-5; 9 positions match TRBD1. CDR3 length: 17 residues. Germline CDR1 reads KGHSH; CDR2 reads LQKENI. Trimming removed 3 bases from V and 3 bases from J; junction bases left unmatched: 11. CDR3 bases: TGTGCCAGCTCACCGATTGACATGGGGACAGGGAAAGAGACCCAGTACTTC. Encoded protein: CASSPIDMGTGKETQYF.

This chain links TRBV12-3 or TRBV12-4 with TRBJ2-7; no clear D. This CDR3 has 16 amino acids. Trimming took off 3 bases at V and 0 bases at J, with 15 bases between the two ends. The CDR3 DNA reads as TGTGCCAGCAGTTTCCCCAACACCCACCACTCCTACGAGCAGTACTTC. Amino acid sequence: CASSFPNTHHSYEQYF.

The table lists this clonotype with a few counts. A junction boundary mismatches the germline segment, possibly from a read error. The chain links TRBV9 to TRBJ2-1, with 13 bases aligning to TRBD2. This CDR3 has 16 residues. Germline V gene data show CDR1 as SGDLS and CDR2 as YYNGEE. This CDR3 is CASGVIGLAGEYEQFF. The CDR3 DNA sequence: TGTGCCAGCGGCGTAATCGGACTAGCGGGAGAATACGAGCAGTTCTTC.

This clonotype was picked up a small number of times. The CDR3 sequence is CASSLGQGIVSYGYTF. For the CDR3, the DNA is TGTGCCAGCAGTTTAGGGCAGGGGATTGTCAGCTATGGCTACACCTTC. The chain is built from TRBV12-3 or TRBV12-4 and TRBJ1-2; D possibly corresponds to TRBD1 (6 bases). The CDR3 covers 16 residues. With 1 base removed from V and 4 bases from J, the gap between germline ends came to 16 bases.

DNA of the CDR3: TGTGCCAGCAGTTTGGGACAGCCCTCCTACGAGCAGTACTTC. Translated: CASSLGQPSYEQYF. The chain has TRBV12-3 or TRBV12-4 and TRBJ2-5, with 7 nucleotides matching TRBD1. TRBJ2-7 explains the end of the DNA better; the J call may be wrong. This CDR3 contains 14 residues.

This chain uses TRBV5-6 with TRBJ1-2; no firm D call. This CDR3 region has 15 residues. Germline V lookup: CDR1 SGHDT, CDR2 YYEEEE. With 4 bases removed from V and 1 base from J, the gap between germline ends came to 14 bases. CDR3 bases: TGTGCCAGCAGCGACGACCCTTCCATTAACTATGGCTACACCTTC. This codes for CASSDDPSINYGYTF.